Presented here are 12 T cell receptor beta chains from one specimen sequenced in a study of T cell responses to AZD1222 COVID-19 vaccine. The repertoire was sequenced with immunoSEQ multiplex PCR; TCRdb's copy has only in-frame clones and lacks some. The sample lists about 100,000 clones, around 87% seen once, with 3.5% to 4.5% in the top ten. This specimen consisted of peripheral blood, obtained on day 0 of MenACWY control vaccination. Receptors were obtained from an adult in good health.

This clone was detected a few times. The chain is built from TRBV27 and TRBJ1-6; D gene ambiguous. Per germline, CDR1 MNHEY and CDR2 SMNVEV (reference sequence). The CDR3 is made up of 14 amino acids. Trimming pared 6 bases from V and 4 bases from J, leaving 10 bases between. The CDR3 region is CASRTTTYNSPLHF. CDR3 in DNA: TGTGCCAGCAGGACAACAACGTATAATTCACCCCTCCACTTT.

V usage is TRBV3-1 (or the pseudogene TRBV3-2) and J usage is TRBJ2-1; 10 bases match TRBD2. CDR1 and CDR2 from the germline V gene are LGHDT and YNNKEL (reference sequence). V dropped 1 base and J dropped 4; count of bases not matched to a gene: 4. The CDR3 sequence is 16 residues long. CDR3 loop: CASSQASGRGYNEQFF. CDR3 nucleotides: TGTGCCAGCAGCCAAGCAAGCGGGAGGGGTTACAATGAGCAGTTCTTC.

The chain joins TRBV20-1 to TRBJ2-1, with D unclear. CDR3 length: 12 amino acids. CDR1 and CDR2 from the germline V gene are DFQATT and SNEGSKA (reference sequence). Trimming removed 3 bases at V and 8 bases at J, with 11 bases between. The CDR3 bases are TGCAGTGCTAGTTCCCTAGAGGATGAGCAGTTCTTC. Protein product: CSASSLEDEQFF.

J is TRBJ2-1 and V is TRBV28, with 7 bases aligning to TRBD1. Germline V CDR1 and CDR2: MDHEN, SYDVKM. The CDR3 loop spans 13 amino acids. Unmatched junction bases numbered 2, after V lost 8 bases and J lost 1 base. CDR3 in amino acids: CASRTGSYNEQFF. In DNA form, the CDR3 reads TGTGCCAGCCGGACAGGTTCCTACAATGAGCAGTTCTTC. The full variable domain, rest sourced from reference TRBV28 and TRBJ2-1, is DVKVTQSSRYLVKRTGEKVFLECVQDMDHENMFWYRQDPGLGLRLIYFSYDVKMKEKGDIPEGYSVSREKKERFSLILESASTNQTSMYLCASRTGSYNEQFFGPGTRLTVL.

CDR3 amino acids: CASTPGLGGYGYTF. The CDR3 DNA is TGTGCCAGTACCCCAGGGTTGGGTGGCTATGGCTACACCTTC. The chain is built from TRBV19 and TRBJ1-2, with D possibly being TRBD1 (5 bases). The CDR3 spans 14 residues. The V end was cut by 7 bases, the J end by 4 bases, with 16 bases between. Germline V gene lookup returns CDR1 LNHDA and CDR2 SQIVND (reference sequence).

The chain couples TRBV10-1 to TRBJ1-1; D is ambiguous. Between the trimmed V and J ends, which lost 4 bases and 4 bases, there was a span of 7 bases. The CDR3 runs 12 residues. Per the germline V gene, CDR1 is WNHNN and CDR2 is SYGVQD (reference sequence). CDR3 DNA: TGCGCCAGCAGTGCAACGGGCACTGAAGCTTTCTTT. Protein sequence: CASSATGTEAFF.

This clone was counted a single time. The chain has TRBV28 and TRBJ2-7; D may correspond to TRBD1 or TRBD2 (6 bases each). Looked up from germline, CDR1 is MDHEN and CDR2 is SYDVKM. CDR3 length equals 16 residues. V lost 5 bases and J 0 bases, leaving 17 bases between the germline ends. The CDR3 loop is CASSEEEGDSSYEQYF. The CDR3 DNA reads as TGTGCCAGCAGTGAGGAGGAGGGGGATAGCTCCTACGAGCAGTACTTC.

The rearrangement links TRBV6-5 to TRBJ1-3; D gene uncertain. Trimming shortened V by 6 bases and J by 0 bases, and 12 bases separated the two germline ends. Germline assignment: CDR1 MNHEY and CDR2 SVGAGI. This CDR3 is built from 15 residues. CDR3 region: CASRFTADSGNTIYF. In DNA form, the CDR3 reads TGTGCCAGCAGGTTCACGGCCGACTCTGGAAACACCATATATTTT.

The chain carries TRBV6-5 and TRBJ1-5; no reliable D call. The CDR3 totals 14 residues. V lost 6 bases and J lost 4, with 13 bases in between. Germline CDR1 and CDR2: MNHEY and SVGAGI. The DNA of the CDR3 is TGTGCCAGCAGCCGGCCTGGGATGAATCAGCCCCAGCATTTT. This sequence encodes CASSRPGMNQPQHF.

The rearrangement uses TRBV7-9 and TRBJ1-4; D perhaps matches TRBD1 (5 bases). This CDR3 is built from 15 residues. V was shortened by 3 bases and J by 7 bases, with 15 bases between the two germline ends. CDR1 SEHNR and CDR2 FQNEAQ come from the germline V gene (reference sequence). The CDR3 DNA sequence: TGTGCCAGCAGCTTTGGGGCTTCTGAGGGTGAAAAACTGTTTTTT. Translating it yields CASSFGASEGEKLFF.

This clone occurred a few times. J is TRBJ1-1 and V is TRBV30; no reliable D call. CDR3 length: 11 residues. CDR1 and CDR2 from the germline V gene are GTSNPN and SVGIG (reference sequence). The germline V and J ends were trimmed by 4 bases and 4 bases, with 7 bases remaining between them. CDR3 protein: CAWKGGTEAFF. The CDR3 coding sequence is TGTGCCTGGAAGGGAGGCACTGAAGCTTTCTTT.

This sequence joins TRBV7-8 and TRBJ2-7; TRBD1 is a possible D gene (6 bases). The CDR3 extends over 15 amino acids. Trimming removed 0 bases at V and 1 base at J, with 10 bases between. CDR1 SGHVS and CDR2 FQNEAQ come from the germline V gene. The CDR3 region has the DNA TGTGCCAGCAGCTTAGCCGGGACACCATCCTACGAGCAGTACTTC. Its protein is CASSLAGTPSYEQYF. The complete variable domain, with remaining parts taken from reference TRBV7-8 and TRBJ2-7, reads GAGVSQSPRYKVAKRGQDVALRCDPISGHVSLFWYQQALGQGPEFLTYFQNEAQLDKSGLPSDRFFAERPEGSVSTLKIQRTQQEDSAVYLCASSLAGTPSYEQYFGPGTRLTVT.